The 16 T cell receptor beta chains given below trace back to one sample, sequenced in a study of Graves' ophthalmopathy and Graves' hyperthyroidism. Amplification of the TCR beta CDR3 regions used RNA transcripts (as template). HTBI-primed first-round RT-PCR preceded second-round multiplex PCR. TCRdb recomputed calls from the multiplex PCR reads with MiXCR, one row per CDR3 protein. The data contain 350,000 to 400,000 distinct CDR3 sequences, 15% of them singletons. The sequencing sample was made of peripheral blood. These receptors all come from a woman in her late teens or twenties with stable Graves' hyperthyroidism.

This clonotype occurred many times. J is TRBJ1-2 and V is TRBV12-3 or TRBV12-4; D is perhaps TRBD1 (5 bases). V dropped 5 bases and J dropped 5 bases, with 15 bases sitting between them. The CDR3 loop spans 14 amino acids. CDR3 region: CASSRFQGTYGYTF. The CDR3 DNA sequence: TGTGCCAGCAGTCGATTTCAGGGCACGTATGGCTACACCTTC.

At least ten counts were recorded for this clonotype. The gene calls are TRBV6-5 and TRBJ1-1; D is perhaps TRBD1 (6 bases). Per the germline V gene, CDR1 is MNHEY and CDR2 is SVGAGI. V dropped 4 bases and J dropped 4 bases, with 16 bases sitting between them. CDR3 size: 15 residues. CDR3 nucleotide sequence: TGTGCCAGCAGTTCCCCCCGGACAGTCGGCACTGAAGCTTTCTTT. Its translation is CASSSPRTVGTEAFF.

This clonotype has at least ten counts. The chain links TRBV20-1 to TRBJ2-7, with D perhaps matching TRBD2 (6 bases). V was cut by 3 bases and J by 2 bases, with 11 bases left in between. This CDR3 has 13 residues. The germline gives CDR1 DFQATT, CDR2 SNEGSKA (reference sequence). The CDR3: CSAREGLAYEQYF. The CDR3 region has the DNA TGCAGTGCTAGGGAGGGATTAGCCTACGAGCAGTACTTC.

In its sample, this clonotype was seen many times. The chain carries TRBV6-2 or TRBV6-3 and TRBJ1-5; D possibly corresponds to TRBD1 (6 bases). CDR1 is MNHEY and CDR2 is SVGEGT in the germline V gene. The V gene lost 6 bases and the J gene lost 7 bases, with 13 bases spanning the gap. This CDR3 has 13 residues. CDR3 amino acids: CASRSDSHQPQHF. As DNA, the CDR3 is TGTGCCAGCAGATCGGACAGCCACCAGCCCCAGCATTTT.

This clonotype was observed at least ten times. In nucleotides, the CDR3 is TGTGCCAGCAGTTACTCGATTAGGAAGGGGCGTCGGGCTGAAGCTTTCTTT. Translated, it gives CASSYSIRKGRRAEAFF. The chain recombines TRBV6-2 or TRBV6-3 with TRBJ1-1; possible D gene TRBD1, 5 bases. Germline CDR1 and CDR2: MNHEY and SVGEGT. There are 17 residues in the CDR3. V lost 0 bases to trimming and J lost 6 bases, with 20 bases between them.

This clonotype was detected ten times or more. The chain's CDR3 is CASSFFGTQTEAFF. The CDR3 nucleotides read TGTGCCAGCAGCTTCTTCGGGACACAAACTGAAGCTTTCTTT. V gene TRBV11-2 combines with J gene TRBJ1-1, with D possibly matching TRBD1 (6 bases). Germline CDR1 and CDR2: SGHAT and FQNNGV. The V gene lost 3 bases and the J gene lost 5 bases, with 13 bases spanning the gap. The CDR3 length is 14 residues.

This clonotype has ten or more counts. This CDR3 is CSARSFRVNTEAFF. CDR3 sequence (DNA): TGCAGTGCTAGATCCTTCAGGGTGAACACTGAAGCTTTCTTT. The rearrangement links TRBV20-1 to TRBJ1-1; D possibly corresponds to TRBD1 (5 bases). The V gene lost 2 bases and the J gene lost 0 bases, with 10 bases spanning the gap. CDR1 is DFQATT and CDR2 is SNEGSKA in the germline V gene (reference sequence). The length of the CDR3 is 14 residues.

A word on this clonotype: A single base separates this from a much larger clone, so it may be a read error. This chain uses TRBV19 with TRBJ1-5; D gene uncertain. The germline gives CDR1 LNHDA, CDR2 SQIVND (reference sequence). This CDR3 has 13 residues. This CDR3 is CVSSAGSRQPQHF. Here the CDR3 DNA reads TGTGTCAGTAGTGCAGGTTCACGACAGCCCCAGCATTTT.

This chain uses TRBV27 with TRBJ1-1; a weak D match, TRBD1 (5 bases). Germline V gene sequence: CDR1 MNHEY, CDR2 SMNVEV (reference sequence). There are 14 residues in the CDR3. V was shortened by 6 bases and J by 3 bases, with 14 bases between the two germline ends. CDR3 nucleotide sequence: TGTGCCAGCAGCTCCGGACAAATTCACACTGAAGCTTTCTTT. Amino acid sequence: CASSSGQIHTEAFF.

This clonotype has just a few counts. V gene TRBV20-1 combines with J gene TRBJ1-5, with TRBD1 matching over 7 bases. Trimming took 3 bases from V and 0 from J; bases not matched to a gene: 5. This CDR3 spans 15 amino acids. Germline lookup yields CDR1 DFQATT and CDR2 SNEGSKA (reference sequence). CDR3 protein: CSASAGQYSNQPQHF. The CDR3 DNA follows: TGCAGTGCTAGTGCGGGACAGTATAGCAATCAGCCCCAGCATTTT.

This clonotype was detected only a few times. The chain joins TRBV12-3 or TRBV12-4 to TRBJ1-5; D is uncertain. The CDR3 contains 13 residues. The V and J ends lost 7 bases and 4 bases respectively, with 11 bases between them. The CDR3 DNA is TGTGCCAGCACCCCGGGTCCTAATCAGCCCCAGCATTTT. Translation gives CASTPGPNQPQHF.

The rearrangement uses TRBV5-4 and TRBJ2-7; D is perhaps TRBD1 or TRBD2 (5 bases each). CDR3 size: 15 residues. Trimming took 4 bases from V and 3 from J, leaving 17 bases between them. Germline values: CDR1 SGHNT, CDR2 YYREEE (reference sequence). In DNA, the CDR3 is TGTGCCAGCAGCCCGCCGGGACGCCCAATCTACGAGCAGTACTTC. Protein: CASSPPGRPIYEQYF.

The chain employs TRBV6-4 and TRBJ2-7; 8 bases align to TRBD1. V was clipped by 5 bases and J by 5 bases; unmatched bases: 26. The CDR3 runs 20 residues. CDR1 is MRHNA and CDR2 is SNTAGT in the germline V gene. The CDR3 reads CASSRGLVREAGTGDHEQYF. The CDR3 DNA follows: TGTGCCAGCAGTCGCGGATTAGTCCGAGAGGCCGGGACAGGAGACCACGAGCAGTACTTC.

The table lists this clonotype with many counts. V and J are TRBV29-1 and TRBJ1-2; D unresolved. There are 13 residues in the CDR3. V shed 7 bases and J shed 5 bases, with 17 bases lying between them. Germline V gene lookup returns CDR1 SQVTM and CDR2 ANQGSEA. Written as DNA, the CDR3 is TGCAGCGCCTACCAAGGCCCCTCATATGGCTACACCTTC. Protein sequence: CSAYQGPSYGYTF.

At least ten counts were recorded for this clonotype. V is TRBV20-1 and J is TRBJ1-5; TRBD1 aligns across 8 bases. Germline lookup yields CDR1 DFQATT and CDR2 SNEGSKA (reference sequence). V dropped 0 bases and J dropped 7; count of bases not matched to a gene: 14. The CDR3 is 17 amino acids. CDR3 protein: CSARDAARTGTGQPQHF. For the CDR3, the DNA is TGCAGTGCTAGAGACGCGGCGCGGACAGGGACCGGGCAGCCCCAGCATTTT.

V usage is TRBV4-1 and J usage is TRBJ2-7; 7 nucleotides align to TRBD1. Unmatched junction bases numbered 7, after V lost 5 bases and J lost 0 bases. The CDR3 consists of 15 residues. Germline assignment: CDR1 MGHRA and CDR2 YSYEKL. CDR3 sequence reads: CASSWGRDSSYEQYF. Here the CDR3 DNA reads TGCGCCAGCAGCTGGGGCCGGGACAGCTCCTACGAGCAGTACTTC.